This TCR beta chain was sequenced for a study of blood T cell repertoires in COVID-19. The wider study: Acute-phase and convalescent COVID-19 samples originated in the United States, Italy and Spain. PBMCs, B-cell-depleted T cells, or T cells were the source of the cDNA or gDNA that made up the material.

In the source study's methods: It was from reference gene primer amplification that nucleated cell counts were estimated. The data were produced by immunoSEQ multiplex PCR, yet TCRdb's version contains in-frame clones alone and is incomplete. From that table come the V and J calls and clone size; the DNA was used to work out D and trimming. The sample lists about 200,000 clones, just under 80% occurring once. The germline V gene has CDR1 WNHNN and CDR2 SYGVQD (reference sequence). This CDR3 contains 13 residues. V shed 6 bases, J shed 2 bases, and the junction held 3 bases outside the gene matches. This clonotype was sampled from a woman of 80 years or more with active or convalescent COVID-19. V gene TRBV10-1 combines with J gene TRBJ1-2, with 7 bases identical to TRBD1. Material: peripheral blood. This CDR3 is CASSPTGNYGYTF. The CDR3 DNA follows: TGCGCCAGCAGCCCGACAGGGAACTATGGCTACACCTTC.